This T cell receptor (beta chain) was obtained from a study of blood T cell repertoires in COVID-19 (TCRdb year 2020). With regard to the full study: Collaborator samples came from the United States, Italy and Spain and covered acute and convalescent phases of COVID-19. The prospective study material was composed of cDNA or gDNA derived from T cells, B-cell-depleted T cells, or PBMCs. The sample metadata nearly always contained a de-identified subject ID, COVID-19 status, age in years and sex. Subjects who had been exposed to COVID-19, were actively infected with it, or had recovered from it provided the deeply sampled blood TCRbeta repertoires that made up the dataset. Samples were obtained from the ongoing ImmuneRACE study (first 160 participants) and from over 1,000 subjects provided by 6 global collaborators. The repertoires were released in a freely available public database intended as a resource for research on the immune response to SARS-CoV-2. HLA class I and class II types, where available, came from metadata supplied by the sample provider rather than from assay-based typing.

A second Seattle source provided samples from volunteer blood donors who had recovered from COVID-19. Collaborating institutions collected whole blood in K2EDTA tubes following their own protocols. For TCRbeta analysis, collaborators shipped samples in one of three forms: frozen whole blood, isolated PBMCs, or DNA extracted from either of those sample types. Results and caveats for the whole study, not just this receptor: Clinical and demographic metadata were provided uncurated, with the amount varying by source and participant.

Reading the germline V gene gives CDR1 SGHRS and CDR2 YFSETQ. Trimming costs V 4 bases and J 3 bases, and their ends lie 14 bases apart. The CDR3 spans 14 residues, from the cysteine through the phenylalanine. Solely the CDR3 DNA is kept, with 42 bases framed from the first base. With regard to this clone: Its antigen target is currently unknown. No much larger clone is present one base from it, and per-base qualities are unavailable.

TCRbeta CDR3 regions were amplified from genomic DNA using the immunoSEQ Assay, a bias-controlled multiplex PCR. Per the source publication's procedure: Nucleated cell counts per sample were estimated from amplification of reference gene primers within the assay. To quantify the absolute abundance of each unique TCRbeta CDR3 rearrangement, sequence reads were collapsed and filtered. Productive Simpson clonality was computed per sample as the square root of Simpson's diversity index over productive rearrangements. TCRdb stores this immuneACCESS table with in-frame sequences only. Part of the clones is absent; in the studies checked, under half of the shortfall reflects unresolved V genes, and no reason is known for the rest. V and J calls and clone size follow that table, whereas D and trimming were derived from the DNA. The sample contains approximately 190,000 clones, more than 70% of them found a single time. The top ten constitute less than 7.5% of the sample.

This receptor was identified in a woman between 40 and 55 years old who had recovered from COVID-19. Specimen: peripheral blood. The V and J genes are TRBV5-1 and TRBJ2-7; the best D guess is TRBD1, with 5 bases matching. The nucleotides read TGCGCCAGCAGCCCGCAGGTGGGGCACTACGAGCAGTACTTC. Protein translation: CASSPQVGHYEQYF.